Each of the 11 T cell receptor beta chains below was sequenced from the same sample in a study of shared clonotypes between healthy human individuals (dated by TCRdb to between 2020 and 2021). The method was the immunoSEQ multiplex PCR assay. In its TCRdb copy, this immuneACCESS table keeps in-frame sequences only and misses some clones. Where compared with another copy, unresolved V genes explain less than half of these, and the others have no known cause. The sample table lists about 700,000 clones, 92% of them with a count of one. The top ten constitute approximately 25% of the sample. CD8 naive samples consisted of CD45RO-negative cells that were positively selected for CCR7, yielding a CD45RA+CCR7+ population without TemRA cells. The specimen was naive CD8+ T cells sorted from blood. Explained via the paper, the cell subset or site label denotes: CD45RA+CCR7+. These receptors originate from a man aged 30-40 years in good health.

Regarding this clone: The same CDR3 can be traced to other DNA sequences in this sample. The gene calls are TRBV19 and TRBJ2-3, with unresolved D. This CDR3 comprises 15 residues. Trimming removed 1 base at V and 0 bases at J, with 8 bases between. CDR1 is LNHDA, CDR2 SQIVND, per germline (reference sequence). CDR3 loop: CASSIVPTSTDTQYF. Written as DNA, the CDR3 is TGTGCCAGTAGTATAGTCCCGACAAGCACAGATACGCAGTATTTT.

This sequence joins TRBV6-6 and TRBJ1-1; D is perhaps TRBD1 (6 bases). Trimming shortened V by 0 bases and J by 4 bases, and 9 bases separated the two germline ends. The germline CDR1 and CDR2 sequences are MNHNY and SVGAGI (reference sequence). The CDR3 loop spans 14 amino acids. The CDR3 sequence is CASSYSGGSTEAFF. As DNA, the CDR3 is TGTGCCAGCAGTTACTCAGGGGGGAGCACTGAAGCTTTCTTT.

V and J are TRBV11-3 and TRBJ1-1; D uncertain. This CDR3 comprises 15 residues. Deletions cut 6 bases from V and 1 base from J, with 15 bases between. CDR1 SGHNT and CDR2 YENEEA come from the germline V gene. The CDR3 protein is CASSGREGPNTEAFF. DNA of the CDR3: TGTGCCAGCAGTGGCCGGGAGGGCCCGAACACTGAAGCTTTCTTT.

The gene calls are TRBV5-1 and TRBJ2-7; D is perhaps TRBD2 (6 bases). Per germline, CDR1 SGHRS and CDR2 YFSETQ. V lost 4 bases to trimming and J lost 7 bases, with 24 bases between them. The CDR3 has 16 amino acids. The CDR3 coding sequence is TGCGCCAGCAGCGGGTGGTCCATGAAGGGCGCGGGGGAGCAGTACTTC. This encodes CASSGWSMKGAGEQYF. The variable domain in full, completed from reference TRBV5-1 and TRBJ2-7, reads KAGVTQTPRYLIKTRGQQVTLSCSPISGHRSVSWYQQTPGQGLQFLFEYFSETQRNKGNFPGRFSGRQFSNSRSEMNVSTLELGDSALYLCASSGWSMKGAGEQYFGPGTRLTVT.

The chain joins TRBV2 to TRBJ1-2; 8 nucleotides match TRBD1. V was clipped by 5 bases and J by 9 bases; unmatched bases: 14. The V gene's germline CDR1 is SNHLY and CDR2 FYNNEI. The length of the CDR3 is 15 residues. CDR3 coding DNA: TGTGCCAGCAGTAGTCCAGGGGGCGAGTTTCTCCGCTACACCTTC. This codes for CASSSPGGEFLRYTF. The whole variable domain, filled in from reference TRBV2 and TRBJ1-2, reads EPEVTQTPSHQVTQMGQEVILRCVPISNHLYFYWYRQILGQKVEFLVSFYNNEISEKSEIFDDQFSVERPDGSNFTLKIRSTKLEDSAMYFCASSSPGGEFLRYTFGSGTRLTVV.

This chain links TRBV5-8 with TRBJ1-3; possible D gene TRBD1, 6 bases. CDR3 length: 15 amino acids. Deletions cut 1 base from V and 8 bases from J, with 16 bases between. The germline CDR1 and CDR2 sequences are SGHTS and YDEGEE. The CDR3 region is CASSLMGGLEDTIYF. The CDR3 DNA is TGTGCCAGCAGCTTGATGGGGGGCTTGGAAGACACCATATATTTT.

This chain connects TRBV2 to TRBJ2-7; 9 bases match TRBD2. This CDR3 spans 16 amino acids. Trimming took 4 bases from V and 0 from J; bases not matched to a gene: 7. Germline V gene lookup returns CDR1 SNHLY and CDR2 FYNNEI. The chain's CDR3 is CASSVSTSGSSYEQYF. The DNA for the CDR3 is TGTGCCAGCAGTGTTAGCACTAGCGGGTCCTCCTACGAGCAGTACTTC.

The J gene is TRBJ1-1, the V gene TRBV28; 8 nucleotides agree with TRBD1. The CDR3 length is 15 residues. The germline V gene has CDR1 MDHEN and CDR2 SYDVKM. The V and J ends lost 5 bases and 1 base, in that order; junction bases with no gene match: 6. The CDR3 is CASSGRTGRNTEAFF. The CDR3 DNA follows: TGTGCCAGCAGTGGGAGGACAGGGAGGAACACTGAAGCTTTCTTT.

V is TRBV21-1 and J is TRBJ2-3. TRBV21-1 is deemed a pseudogene. The CDR3 covers 14 residues. The chain's CDR3 is CASSKGVQRGTQYF. CDR3 bases: TGTGCCAGCAGCAAAGGTGTTCAACGTGGTACGCAGTATTTT.

V gene TRBV6-5 combines with J gene TRBJ2-3, with 10 nucleotides matching TRBD2. The CDR3 runs 16 residues. Germline trimming cut 0 bases from V and 6 bases from J; bases unmatched to any gene: 6. Germline V gene sequence: CDR1 MNHEY, CDR2 SVGAGI. The CDR3 spells CASSYSGTSALDTQYF. CDR3 bases: TGTGCCAGCAGTTACTCCGGGACTAGCGCCCTTGATACGCAGTATTTT.

The chain uses TRBV5-1 and TRBJ2-2; D gene ambiguous. Deletions cut 6 bases from V and 7 bases from J, with 7 bases between. CDR1 SGHRS and CDR2 YFSETQ come from the germline V gene. There are 11 residues in the CDR3. CDR3 protein: CASTLGGELFF. CDR3 nucleotides: TGCGCCAGCACCCTGGGCGGGGAGCTGTTTTTT.